Below are 26 T cell receptor beta chains sequenced from a single sample in a study of T cell responses to AZD1222 COVID-19 vaccine. The method was immunoSEQ multiplex PCR; TCRdb's version includes in-frame clones alone and lacks a portion of them. This sample has 90,000 to 120,000 clones, with 89% found just once. The sample was peripheral blood, taken on day 0 of AZD1222 vaccination. The receptor source for this set is an adult in good health.

The gene calls are TRBV28 and TRBJ2-3; D is unresolved. CDR1 is MDHEN, CDR2 SYDVKM, per germline. The CDR3 spans 12 residues. V shed 8 bases and J shed 4 bases, with 10 bases lying between them. In DNA form, the CDR3 reads TGTGCCAGCCAGCCTGCTGCAGATACGCAGTATTTT. It yields the protein CASQPAADTQYF.

This sequence joins TRBV5-1 and TRBJ2-2, with 10 positions matching TRBD1. The CDR3 covers 15 residues. The V segment lost 4 bases and the J segment 4 bases; nucleotides outside the gene matches: 4. The V gene's germline CDR1 is SGHRS and CDR2 YFSETQ. CDR3 residues: CASSGGQGSTGELFF. The DNA of the CDR3 is TGCGCCAGCAGCGGGGGACAGGGGTCCACCGGGGAGCTGTTTTTT. The variable domain in full, completed from reference TRBV5-1 and TRBJ2-2, reads KAGVTQTPRYLIKTRGQQVTLSCSPISGHRSVSWYQQTPGQGLQFLFEYFSETQRNKGNFPGRFSGRQFSNSRSEMNVSTLELGDSALYLCASSGGQGSTGELFFGEGSRLTVL.

This rearrangement joins TRBV18 to TRBJ1-5; tentative D call: TRBD1 (5 bases). The germline CDR1 and CDR2 sequences are KGHSH and LQKENI. This CDR3 spans 16 amino acids. V lost 3 bases and J lost 2, with 14 bases in between. The DNA for the CDR3 is TGTGCCAGCTCACCGAGGGGAGAGGCCGGCAATCAGCCCCAGCATTTT. This translates into CASSPRGEAGNQPQHF.

Written as DNA, the CDR3 is TGTGCCAGCAGCCTAGGAGGTGGACAGGGTCGGGCGCCCTTTAGTGAAAAACTGTTTTTT. Residues: CASSLGGGQGRAPFSEKLFF. This rearrangement joins TRBV7-8 to TRBJ1-4, with 8 positions matching TRBD1. V trimming: 5 bases; J trimming: 7 bases; junction bases outside the gene matches: 24. This CDR3 contains 20 residues. CDR1 is SGHVS, CDR2 FQNEAQ, per germline.

In its sample, this clone was seen once. The rearrangement uses TRBV25-1 and TRBJ1-3, with D uncertain. Trimming pared 7 bases from V and 0 bases from J, leaving 10 bases between. This CDR3 comprises 14 residues. Germline values: CDR1 MGHDK, CDR2 SYGVNS. The CDR3 sequence: CASNAASSGNTIYF. For the CDR3, the DNA is TGTGCCAGCAACGCGGCAAGCTCTGGAAACACCATATATTTT.

CDR3 loop: CASTEVADRGSYNEQFF. The CDR3 nucleotides are TGTGCCAGCACCGAAGTGGCGGACAGGGGATCCTACAATGAGCAGTTCTTC. The chain is built from TRBV2 and TRBJ2-1; 9 nucleotides match TRBD1. The CDR3 length is 17 residues. CDR1 and CDR2 from the germline V gene are SNHLY and FYNNEI. After removal of 7 bases from V and 1 base from J, the junction contained 11 bases not matched to a gene.

V is TRBV7-6 and J is TRBJ2-5; weak D call: TRBD1 (6 bases). This CDR3 has 16 amino acids. Germline lookup yields CDR1 SGHVS and CDR2 FNYEAQ. Deletions cut 5 bases from V and 5 bases from J, with 21 bases between. The CDR3 sequence is CASSQWTGTRGETQYF. The CDR3 bases are TGTGCCAGCAGCCAGTGGACGGGTACGAGGGGGGAGACCCAGTACTTC. The full variable domain, in which reference TRBV7-6 and TRBJ2-5 provide the parts outside the CDR3, is GAGVSQSPRYKVTKRGQDVALRCDPISGHVSLYWYRQALGQGPEFLTYFNYEAQQDKSGLPNDRFSAERPEGSISTLTIQRTEQRDSAMYRCASSQWTGTRGETQYFGPGTRLLVL.

This chain connects TRBV25-1 to TRBJ2-5, with D possibly matching TRBD2 (6 bases). The V and J ends lost 8 bases and 5 bases respectively, with 15 bases between them. CDR1 MGHDK and CDR2 SYGVNS come from the germline V gene. The CDR3 has 13 amino acids. The CDR3 DNA follows: TGTGCCAGCGGGAGGCCGGGGAGGGAGACCCAGTACTTC. It encodes CASGRPGRETQYF. Full variable domain (missing parts from reference TRBV25-1 and TRBJ2-5): EADIYQTPRYLVIGTGKKITLECSQTMGHDKMYWYQQDPGMELHLIHYSYGVNSTEKGDLSSESTVSRIRTEHFPLTLESARPSHTSQYLCASGRPGRETQYFGPGTRLLVL.

The gene calls are TRBV12-3 or TRBV12-4 and TRBJ2-7; weak D call: TRBD1 (6 bases). The CDR3 spans 12 residues. Trimming removed 10 bases at V and 2 bases at J, with 12 bases between. Written as DNA, the CDR3 is TGTGCCATTTCTAGGGGGACCTACGAGCAGTACTTC. Its protein product is CAISRGTYEQYF.

The V call is TRBV19, the J call TRBJ1-5, with D unclear. Germline-derived CDR1 and CDR2 are LNHDA and SQIVND (reference sequence). The CDR3 totals 15 residues. V lost 3 bases and J lost 2, with 11 bases in between. CDR3 bases: TGTGCCAGTAGTATGGCCCAATCTGGCAATCAGCCCCAGCATTTT. Protein sequence: CASSMAQSGNQPQHF.

The chain recombines TRBV28 with TRBJ1-5, with D uncertain. The CDR3 extends over 16 amino acids. V was shortened by 4 bases and J by 7 bases, with 20 bases between the two germline ends. From germline, CDR1 is MDHEN and CDR2 SYDVKM. CDR3 in DNA: TGTGCCAGCAGTTCAAAAGTTAGGGCTGCGTACCAGCCCCAGCATTTT. This translates into CASSSKVRAAYQPQHF.

The chain joins TRBV5-1 to TRBJ2-2; D may correspond to TRBD1 or TRBD2 (5 bases each). The CDR3 sequence is 16 residues long. V lost 0 bases, J lost 0 bases, and 9 bases lay in between. Per the germline V gene, CDR1 is SGHRS and CDR2 is YFSETQ. CDR3 amino acids: CASSLARGANTGELFF. CDR3 in DNA: TGCGCCAGCAGCTTGGCCCGGGGCGCGAACACCGGGGAGCTGTTTTTT.

This chain joins TRBV10-3 and TRBJ1-1; D not resolved. Trimming removed 4 bases from V and 6 bases from J, with 9 bases in between. The CDR3 contains 12 residues. The germline V gene encodes CDR1 ENHRY and CDR2 SYGVKD. The CDR3 here is CAISALDAEAFF. CDR3 bases: TGTGCCATCAGTGCCCTTGATGCTGAAGCTTTCTTT.

The rearrangement joins TRBV30 to TRBJ1-3; tentative D call: TRBD1 (5 bases). Germline V gene data show CDR1 as GTSNPN and CDR2 as SVGIG (reference sequence). The CDR3 spans 14 residues. Trimming cost V 2 bases and J 0 bases, with 8 bases left between them. The CDR3 here is CAWSTDISGNTIYF. The CDR3 DNA follows: TGTGCCTGGAGTACGGACATCTCTGGAAACACCATATATTTT.

This sequence joins TRBV18 and TRBJ1-2, with TRBD1 as a possible D gene (5 bases). The CDR3 length is 12 residues. V was trimmed by 4 bases and J by 3 bases, leaving 6 bases between them. Germline loops: CDR1 KGHSH, CDR2 LQKENI. The CDR3 coding sequence is TGTGCCAGCTCACAACAGGACTATGGCTACACCTTC. Protein sequence: CASSQQDYGYTF.

The chain is built from TRBV18 and TRBJ2-1; D is ambiguous. The V gene's germline CDR1 is KGHSH and CDR2 LQKENI. The V gene lost 3 bases and the J gene lost 10 bases, with 13 bases spanning the gap. The CDR3 consists of 13 residues. CDR3 sequence reads: CASSPDALAEQFF. CDR3 nucleotide sequence: TGTGCCAGCTCACCTGATGCTCTGGCCGAGCAGTTCTTC.

The chain uses TRBV28 and TRBJ1-3; a possible D gene is TRBD1 (6 bases). The ends were cut back, 5 bases at V and 5 bases at J, with 13 bases in the middle. Germline CDR1 is MDHEN and CDR2 is SYDVKM. This CDR3 contains 14 residues. As DNA, the CDR3 is TGTGCCAGCAGTCGCAGACAGGCCCGAAACACCATATATTTT. Its translation is CASSRRQARNTIYF.

The chain employs TRBV7-8 and TRBJ1-1; D might be TRBD1 (5 bases). This CDR3 is built from 14 residues. Per the germline V gene, CDR1 is SGHVS and CDR2 is FQNEAQ. The V gene lost 1 base and the J gene lost 1 base, with 7 bases spanning the gap. CDR3 protein: CASSLVQGNTEAFF. The CDR3 coding sequence is TGTGCCAGCAGCTTAGTTCAGGGGAACACTGAAGCTTTCTTT.

This chain links TRBV12-3 or TRBV12-4 with TRBJ2-7; 8 bases map to TRBD2. The CDR3 loop spans 13 amino acids. V lost 4 bases to trimming and J lost 2 bases; unmatched junction nucleotides: 1. The CDR3 is CASSSGGPYEQYF. CDR3 coding DNA: TGTGCCAGCAGTTCGGGAGGGCCCTACGAGCAGTACTTC.

This chain uses TRBV7-6 with TRBJ1-3; tentative D call: TRBD1 (6 bases). The CDR3 consists of 15 residues. V dropped 4 bases and J dropped 0 bases, with 10 bases sitting between them. Germline V CDR1 and CDR2: SGHVS, FNYEAQ. The CDR3 reads CASSYRVTSGNTIYF. CDR3 coding DNA: TGTGCCAGCAGCTACAGGGTGACCTCTGGAAACACCATATATTTT.

The chain combines TRBV19 with TRBJ2-2, with D possibly matching TRBD2 (6 bases). The ends were cut back, 0 bases at V and 3 bases at J, with 17 bases in the middle. The CDR3 length is 18 residues. Germline V CDR1 and CDR2: LNHDA, SQIVND (reference sequence). The CDR3, as DNA: TGTGCCAGTAGTATAGATCGGAGGGACGCAATTGACACCGGGGAGCTGTTTTTT. Amino acid sequence: CASSIDRRDAIDTGELFF. Based on the CDR3 plus reference TRBV19 and TRBJ2-2, the full variable domain is DGGITQSPKYLFRKEGQNVTLSCEQNLNHDAMYWYRQDPGQGLRLIYYSQIVNDFQKGDIAEGYSVSREKKESFPLTVTSAQKNPTAFYLCASSIDRRDAIDTGELFFGEGSRLTVL.

This chain joins TRBV7-9 and TRBJ1-4; 12 nucleotides match TRBD1. The CDR3 runs to 14 residues. With 5 bases clipped from V and 12 bases from J, the junction kept 7 bases outside the gene matches. The germline CDR1 and CDR2 sequences are SEHNR and FQNEAQ (reference sequence). CDR3: CASSRGTGGLELFF. The DNA of the CDR3 is TGTGCCAGCAGCAGAGGGACAGGGGGCTTGGAACTGTTTTTT.

J is TRBJ1-3 and V is TRBV27; D possibly corresponds to TRBD1 (5 bases). Germline CDR1 and CDR2: MNHEY and SMNVEV (reference sequence). The CDR3 contains 13 residues. V dropped 6 bases and J dropped 4 bases, with 10 bases sitting between them. The CDR3 nucleotides read TGTGCCAGCAGAGGGGCTTCGGGAAACACCATATATTTT. It translates to CASRGASGNTIYF.

The V call is TRBV6-5, the J call TRBJ2-7; tentative D call: TRBD1 (6 bases). V lost 6 bases, J lost 0 bases, and 15 bases lay in between. Germline V gene lookup returns CDR1 MNHEY and CDR2 SVGAGI. CDR3 length equals 15 residues. The CDR3 DNA is TGTGCCAGCAGAAGTAAGAGGGGGTCCTCCTACGAGCAGTACTTC. Translating it yields CASRSKRGSSYEQYF.

V gene TRBV12-5 combines with J gene TRBJ2-3, with 8 bases matching TRBD2. This CDR3 comprises 16 residues. The germline V gene has CDR1 LGHNT and CDR2 FRNRAP. V shed 6 bases and J 3 bases; nucleotides not matched to a gene: 11. The CDR3 here is CASGWGSGSLTDTQYF. CDR3 bases: TGTGCTAGTGGGTGGGGCAGCGGGAGTTTGACAGATACGCAGTATTTT.

CDR3 nucleotide sequence: TGTGCCAGCAGTTTAGAGGACGGCGCGCACGAGCAGTACTTC. Translated, it gives CASSLEDGAHEQYF. This chain uses TRBV27 with TRBJ2-7; D is undetermined. The CDR3 runs 14 residues. The V and J ends lost 2 bases and 5 bases respectively, with 13 bases between them. Per the germline V gene, CDR1 is MNHEY and CDR2 is SMNVEV (reference sequence).